This entry lists 2 T cell receptor beta chains sequenced from one sample in a study of CD8+ T cells in alopecia areata. Stated treatment: oral pan-JAK inhibitor, 5-10 mg twice daily. Investigators isolated RNA and reverse transcribed it into cDNA to act as the sequencing template. Sequenced by immunoSEQ multiplex PCR; TCRdb stores in-frame clones only, minus some. In the table there are roughly 100,000 clones, roughly 47% of which are singletons. The starting material was CD8+ T cells sorted from blood, obtained at week 24, from a patient treated with tofacitinib. The receptors were gathered from a human donor with alopecia areata.

The sample holds a few counts of this clone. V usage is TRBV27 and J usage is TRBJ2-1; D is perhaps TRBD2 (5 bases). Trimming stripped 3 bases from V and 4 bases from J, with 10 bases between. Germline loops: CDR1 MNHEY, CDR2 SMNVEV (reference sequence). The CDR3 totals 14 residues. The chain's CDR3 is CASSFRDGYNEQFF. Written as DNA, the CDR3 is TGTGCCAGCAGTTTCCGGGATGGGTACAATGAGCAGTTCTTC.

The chain uses TRBV30 and TRBJ2-1, with D perhaps TRBD1 (6 bases). The CDR3 length is 15 residues. V dropped 1 base and J dropped 7 bases, with 17 bases sitting between them. CDR1 is GTSNPN and CDR2 is SVGIG in the germline V gene (reference sequence). In DNA form, the CDR3 reads TGTGCCTGGAGTGACATAGGGGGAGTGGGAAATGAGCAGTTCTTC. Amino acid sequence: CAWSDIGGVGNEQFF.